A selection of T cell receptor beta chains follows, all from one sample in a study of blood T cell repertoires in COVID-19. Measured with immunoSEQ multiplex PCR; TCRdb has only the in-frame clones, and not every one. The sample consists of about 210,000 clones, about 85% of them appearing once. Sequenced input: peripheral blood. The receptors shown here come from a woman at least 80 years old with acute or convalescent COVID-19. The CDR3 runs from the conserved cysteine through the conserved F or W. A D gene is named only where the DNA matches it firmly. The size entry is marked missing in some rows and otherwise reads once, few, many or a size class.

DNA,CDR3,V,D,J,size
TGTGCCAGCAGTGAAAGGGGGCGGAATGAAAAACTGTTTTTT,CASSERGRNEKLFF,TRBV28,TRBD1,TRBJ1-4,.
TGTGCCAGCAGGTCCGGACAGCACCTCGACTTC,CASRSGQHLDF,TRBV6-5,.,TRBJ1-2,once
TGTGCCAGCAGCTTAGTCACTAGGGACTACGAGCAGTACTTC,CASSLVTRDYEQYF,TRBV7-2,.,TRBJ2-7,.
TGTGCCAGCAGTGAAGACAGGGGGCCGGGAAACACCATATATTTT,CASSEDRGPGNTIYF,TRBV6-1,TRBD1,TRBJ1-3,few
TGTGCCAGCAACCCGCTCTTGGTAGCAAACACCGGGGAGCTGTTTTTT,CASNPLLVANTGELFF,TRBV4-2,.,TRBJ2-2,few
TGTGCCAGCAGTTTTCCGGGGGGCCGTGAGCAGTTCTTC,CASSFPGGREQFF,TRBV27,.,TRBJ2-1,.
TGCGCCAGCAGCTTGGACAGTCCCCTTAACAATGAGCAGTTCTTC,CASSLDSPLNNEQFF,TRBV5-1,.,TRBJ2-1,.
TGCGCCAGCAGCACACTACCATCAAGCGCCGGGGAGCTGTTTTTT,CASSTLPSSAGELFF,TRBV4-3,.,TRBJ2-2,.
TGTGCCAGCTCGCGGACTAGCGGGAGTAGCTACGAGCAGTACTTC,CASSRTSGSSYEQYF,TRBV18,TRBD2,TRBJ2-7,.
TGTGCCAGCACCCTGACAGGGGGGAACACTGAAGCTTTCTTT,CASTLTGGNTEAFF,TRBV7-8,TRBD1,TRBJ1-1,.
TGTGCCAGCAGCCTACAGATGAACACTGAAGCTTTCTTT,CASSLQMNTEAFF,TRBV6-2/TRBV6-3,.,TRBJ1-1,.
TGTGCCAGCAGCCGGGCCCCGACAGTGAACACTGAAGCTTTCTTT,CASSRAPTVNTEAFF,TRBV7-2,.,TRBJ1-1,.
TGTGCCAGCAGCTTAGATTTGGGCGGGGGCAGGCAGTACTTC,CASSLDLGGGRQYF,TRBV11-2,.,TRBJ2-7,.
TGTGCCACCAGCAGGGACACCTCCTACGAGCAGTACTTC,CATSRDTSYEQYF,TRBV15,.,TRBJ2-7,.
TGTGCCAGCAGCTTAGGGAGCGGGATTGGGACCTACGAGCAGTACTTC,CASSLGSGIGTYEQYF,TRBV7-2,TRBD2,TRBJ2-7,once
TGTGCCAGCAGCCCCCAGGTTGCGTGGACAGATACGCAGTATTTT,CASSPQVAWTDTQYF,TRBV3-1/TRBV3-2,.,TRBJ2-3,.
TGCAGTGCTAGTCGCAGGGGGCATGGTGAAGCTTTCTTT,CSASRRGHGEAFF,TRBV20-1,TRBD1,TRBJ1-1,.
TGTGCCAGCAGCCCCAAAGCGGGAGTGGGCTCCTACAATGAGCAGTTCTTC,CASSPKAGVGSYNEQFF,TRBV7-3,TRBD2,TRBJ2-1,.
TGTGCCAGCAAATTGACAGAGGAGAGTCAGCCCCAGCATTTT,CASKLTEESQPQHF,TRBV28,.,TRBJ1-5,once
TGTGCCAGCAGTCAGATAGCGGGCGCATCGGAGACCCAGTACTTC,CASSQIAGASETQYF,TRBV2,TRBD2,TRBJ2-5,.
TGTGCCAGCAGTCAGGACAAATGGATCCCGTCTGATAATTCACCCCTCCACTTT,CASSQDKWIPSDNSPLHF,TRBV6-6,.,TRBJ1-6,.
TGTGCCAGCAGCTCAGAAGACAGGGGGCCCTATGGCTACACCTTC,CASSSEDRGPYGYTF,TRBV4-2,TRBD1,TRBJ1-2,.
TGTGCCAGCAGTCACACCGGGACTAGCACAGATACGCAGTATTTT,CASSHTGTSTDTQYF,TRBV27,.,TRBJ2-3,.
TGCGCCAGCAGCTTGGCAGGTAACACAGATACGCAGTATTTT,CASSLAGNTDTQYF,TRBV5-1,.,TRBJ2-3,.
TGTGCCAGCAGCTTAGATGAGGTCCGGAACACCGGGGAGCTGTTTTTT,CASSLDEVRNTGELFF,TRBV7-8,.,TRBJ2-2,.
TGTGCCAGCAGCCGAGGATACGAGCAGTACTTC,CASSRGYEQYF,TRBV14,.,TRBJ2-7,.
TGTGCCAGCAGCCAGCGGGCATTGCATGGCTACACCTTC,CASSQRALHGYTF,TRBV3-1/TRBV3-2,.,TRBJ1-2,.
TGTGCCAGCAGCCTACAGGGCCAGAGCCAGCCCCAGCATTTT,CASSLQGQSQPQHF,TRBV14,.,TRBJ1-5,.
TGTGCCAGCAGCCAAAGACAGGGAAACTATGGCTACACCTTC,CASSQRQGNYGYTF,TRBV3-1/TRBV3-2,TRBD1,TRBJ1-2,.
TGTGCCAGCAGCCCTCAGACAGCATTGAACACTGAAGCTTTCTTT,CASSPQTALNTEAFF,TRBV7-2,.,TRBJ1-1,.